This T cell receptor beta chain was recovered during a study of T cell changes during pregnancy in multiple sclerosis. The protocol was immunoSEQ multiplex PCR, while the TCRdb copy is restricted to in-frame clones and leaves out a portion. The sample shows some 66,000 clones, around 90% of them seen only once. V was shortened by 8 bases and J by 2 bases, with 10 bases between the two germline ends. The length of the CDR3 is 13 residues. In germline, CDR1 is ENHRY, CDR2 SYGVKD. The sample in question was CD8+ T cells from peripheral blood mononuclear cells, obtained before pregnancy. The sequence derives from a female donor with multiple sclerosis, enrolled in a pregnancy study. This chain joins TRBV10-3 and TRBJ1-5, with no clear D. This CDR3 is CAISTTGNQPQHF. In DNA form, the CDR3 reads TGTGCCATCTCCACCACAGGCAATCAGCCCCAGCATTTT.